The entry that follows covers one TCR beta chain sequence. Its antigen is unidentified. Trimming cost V 5 bases and J 4 bases; bases outside gene matches: 11. This CDR3 is built from 18 residues. CDR1 is SGHNT, CDR2 YYREEE, per germline (reference sequence). Replicate PCRs for sorted subsets used approximately 190 ng DNA; this equaled 25,000 to 35,000 T cell genomes. Authors' data handling: Junction-only sequences without quality scores were provided by ImmunoSEQ, so filtering was different. The protocol was immunoSEQ multiplex PCR, while the TCRdb copy is restricted to in-frame clones and leaves out a portion. V, J and clone size derive from that table, while D and trimming were established from the DNA sequence. The table records 800,000 to 1,200,000 clones, 70% to 80% of them present only once. The record originates from a study of shared clonotypes between healthy human individuals. Study outcomes and limitations: Blood was the only sampled material, and tissue repertoires likely differ.

Division of CD4+ cells produced a CD45RA+ naive subset and a CD45RA-negative memory subset. The receptor comes from a young man in good health. Some clones in this sample may be carry-over from other donors' samples. Material: memory CD4+ T cells from PBMCs. Noted subset: CD45RA-negative fraction. The genes are TRBV5-4 and TRBJ2-2; 13 bases fit TRBD2. The CDR3 nucleotides are TGTGCCAGCAGACGAGCCGGGACTAGCGGGAAAGGCACCGGGGAGCTGTTTTTT. It codes for CASRRAGTSGKGTGELFF.